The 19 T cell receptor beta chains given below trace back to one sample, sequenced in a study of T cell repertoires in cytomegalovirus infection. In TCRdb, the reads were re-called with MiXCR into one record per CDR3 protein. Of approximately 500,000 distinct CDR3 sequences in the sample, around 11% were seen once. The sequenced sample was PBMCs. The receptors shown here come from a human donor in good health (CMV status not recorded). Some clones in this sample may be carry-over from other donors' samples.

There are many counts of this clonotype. The CDR3 is CASSESAGGGAQETQYF. CDR3 sequence (DNA): TGTGCCAGCAGTGAATCTGCGGGAGGGGGAGCCCAAGAGACCCAGTACTTC. The chain is built from TRBV6-1 and TRBJ2-5; 9 nucleotides line up with TRBD2. The length of the CDR3 is 17 residues. V gave up 2 bases and J gave up 1 base; unmatched junction bases: 8. Germline values: CDR1 MNHNS, CDR2 SASEGT.

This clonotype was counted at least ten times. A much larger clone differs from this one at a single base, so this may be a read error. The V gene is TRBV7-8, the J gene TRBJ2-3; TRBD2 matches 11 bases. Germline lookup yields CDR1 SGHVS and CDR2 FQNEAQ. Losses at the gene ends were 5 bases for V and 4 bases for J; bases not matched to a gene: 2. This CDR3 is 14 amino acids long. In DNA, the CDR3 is TGTGCCAGCAGCACGGGACTAGCGGCAGATACGCAGTATTTT. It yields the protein CASSTGLAADTQYF.

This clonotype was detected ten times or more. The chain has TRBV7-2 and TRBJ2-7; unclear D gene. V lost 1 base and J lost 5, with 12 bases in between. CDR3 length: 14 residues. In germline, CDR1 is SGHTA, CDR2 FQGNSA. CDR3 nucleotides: TGTGCCAGCAGCTTAGTGTCGGCAGGAAACGAGCAGTACTTC. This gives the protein CASSLVSAGNEQYF.

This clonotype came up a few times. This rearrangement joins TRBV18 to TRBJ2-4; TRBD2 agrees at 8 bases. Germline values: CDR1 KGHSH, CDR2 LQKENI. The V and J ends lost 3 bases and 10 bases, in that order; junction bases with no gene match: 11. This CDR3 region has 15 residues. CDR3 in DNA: TGTGCCAGCTCACCGGTTAGCGGGACTCTTTCAATTCAGTACTTC. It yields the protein CASSPVSGTLSIQYF.

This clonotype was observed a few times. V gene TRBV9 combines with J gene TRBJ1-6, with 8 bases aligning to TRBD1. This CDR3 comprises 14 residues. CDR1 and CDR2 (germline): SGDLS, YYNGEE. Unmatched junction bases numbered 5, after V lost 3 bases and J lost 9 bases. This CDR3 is CASSATGASSPLHF. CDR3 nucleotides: TGTGCCAGCAGCGCGACAGGGGCAAGTTCACCCCTCCACTTT.

DNA of the CDR3: TGTGCCAACACACGGGCCCCGGGCACTGAAGCTTTCTTT. Its protein product is CANTRAPGTEAFF. The chain joins TRBV2 to TRBJ1-1; no reliable D call. The germline V and J ends were trimmed by 10 bases and 4 bases, with 16 bases remaining between them. Per germline, CDR1 SNHLY and CDR2 FYNNEI. The CDR3 sequence is 13 residues long. Filled out from reference TRBV2 and TRBJ1-1, the complete variable domain reads EPEVTQTPSHQVTQMGQEVILRCVPISNHLYFYWYRQILGQKVEFLVSFYNNEISEKSEIFDDQFSVERPDGSNFTLKIRSTKLEDSAMYFCANTRAPGTEAFFGQGTRLTVV.

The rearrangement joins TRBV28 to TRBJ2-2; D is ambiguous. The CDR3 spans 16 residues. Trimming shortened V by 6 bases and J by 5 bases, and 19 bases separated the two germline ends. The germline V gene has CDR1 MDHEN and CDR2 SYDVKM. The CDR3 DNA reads TGTGCCAGCAGAGCTGCGGATGTCATCATTACCGGGGAGCTGTTTTTT. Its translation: CASRAADVIITGELFF.

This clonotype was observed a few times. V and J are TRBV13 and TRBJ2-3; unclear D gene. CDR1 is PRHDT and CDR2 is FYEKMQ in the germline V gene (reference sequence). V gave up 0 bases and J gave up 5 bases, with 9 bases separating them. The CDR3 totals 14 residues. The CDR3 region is CASSLGRRRDTQYF. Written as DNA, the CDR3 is TGTGCCAGCAGCTTAGGCAGGCGGCGAGATACGCAGTATTTT. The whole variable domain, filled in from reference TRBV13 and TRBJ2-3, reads AAGVIQSPRHLIKEKRETATLKCYPIPRHDTVYWYQQGPGQDPQFLISFYEKMQSDKGSIPDRFSAQQFSDYHSELNMSSLELGDSALYFCASSLGRRRDTQYFGPGTRLTVL.

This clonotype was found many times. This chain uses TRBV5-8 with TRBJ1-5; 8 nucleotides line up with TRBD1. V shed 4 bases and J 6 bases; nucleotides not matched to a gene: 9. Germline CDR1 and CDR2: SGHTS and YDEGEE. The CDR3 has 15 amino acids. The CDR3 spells CASSQTGGPGQPQHF. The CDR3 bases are TGTGCCAGCAGCCAAACAGGGGGGCCTGGTCAGCCCCAGCATTTT.

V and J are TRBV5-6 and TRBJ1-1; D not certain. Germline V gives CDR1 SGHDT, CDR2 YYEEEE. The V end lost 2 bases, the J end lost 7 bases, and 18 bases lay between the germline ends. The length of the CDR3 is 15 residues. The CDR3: CASSFGRPLSNEAFF. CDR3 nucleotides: TGTGCCAGCAGCTTCGGGAGACCCCTAAGCAATGAAGCTTTCTTT.

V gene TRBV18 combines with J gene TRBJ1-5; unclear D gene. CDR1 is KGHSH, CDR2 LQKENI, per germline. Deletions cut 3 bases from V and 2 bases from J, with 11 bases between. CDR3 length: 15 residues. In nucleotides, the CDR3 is TGTGCCAGCTCACCGGGTCCGAACGGCAATCAGCCCCAGCATTTT. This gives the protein CASSPGPNGNQPQHF.

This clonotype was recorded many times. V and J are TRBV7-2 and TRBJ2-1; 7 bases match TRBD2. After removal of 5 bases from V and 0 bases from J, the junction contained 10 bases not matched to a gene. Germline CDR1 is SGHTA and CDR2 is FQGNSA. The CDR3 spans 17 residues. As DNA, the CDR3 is TGTGCCAGCAGCCCCCTCGGCGGGAGCGACTCCTACAATGAGCAGTTCTTC. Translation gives CASSPLGGSDSYNEQFF.

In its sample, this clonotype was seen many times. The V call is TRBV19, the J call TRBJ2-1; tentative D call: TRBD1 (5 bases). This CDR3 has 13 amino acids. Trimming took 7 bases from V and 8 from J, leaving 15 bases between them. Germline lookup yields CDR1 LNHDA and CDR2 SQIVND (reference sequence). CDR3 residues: CASNYRGGDEQFF. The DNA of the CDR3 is TGTGCCAGTAATTATAGGGGTGGCGATGAGCAGTTCTTC.

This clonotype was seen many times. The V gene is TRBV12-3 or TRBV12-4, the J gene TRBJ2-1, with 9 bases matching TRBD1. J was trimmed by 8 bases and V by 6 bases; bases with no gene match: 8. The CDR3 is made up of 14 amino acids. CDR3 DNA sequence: TGTGCCAGCAGAACGGGGACAGGGCTGGATGAGCAGTTCTTC. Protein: CASRTGTGLDEQFF.

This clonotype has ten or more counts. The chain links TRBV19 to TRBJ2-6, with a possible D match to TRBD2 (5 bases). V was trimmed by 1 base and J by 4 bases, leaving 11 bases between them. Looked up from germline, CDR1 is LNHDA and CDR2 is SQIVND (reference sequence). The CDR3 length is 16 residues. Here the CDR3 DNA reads TGTGCCAGTAGTATAGGAGGGATCCCCGGGGCCAACGTCCTGACTTTC. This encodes CASSIGGIPGANVLTF.

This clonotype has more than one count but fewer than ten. CDR3 coding DNA: TGTGCCAGCAGAGACCAGGGACAGAATAATGAAAAACTGTTTTTT. Translated: CASRDQGQNNEKLFF. This sequence joins TRBV2 and TRBJ1-4; 7 nucleotides line up with TRBD1. The germline CDR1 and CDR2 sequences are SNHLY and FYNNEI. Trimming removed 6 bases from V and 4 bases from J; junction bases left unmatched: 8. This CDR3 comprises 15 residues.

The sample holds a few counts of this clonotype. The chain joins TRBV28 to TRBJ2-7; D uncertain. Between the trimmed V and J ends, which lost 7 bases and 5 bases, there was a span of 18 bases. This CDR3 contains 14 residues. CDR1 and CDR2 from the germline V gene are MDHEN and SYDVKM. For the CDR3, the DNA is TGTGCCAGCACGTTCGTGAGGATGGGCCACGAGCAGTACTTC. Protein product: CASTFVRMGHEQYF.

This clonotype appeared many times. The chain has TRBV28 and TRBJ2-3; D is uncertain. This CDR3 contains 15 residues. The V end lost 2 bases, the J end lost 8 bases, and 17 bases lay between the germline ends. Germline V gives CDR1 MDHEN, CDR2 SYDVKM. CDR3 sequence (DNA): TGTGCCAGCAGTTTAGCCCGGACCATCCCTGGTACGCAGTATTTT. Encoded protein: CASSLARTIPGTQYF.

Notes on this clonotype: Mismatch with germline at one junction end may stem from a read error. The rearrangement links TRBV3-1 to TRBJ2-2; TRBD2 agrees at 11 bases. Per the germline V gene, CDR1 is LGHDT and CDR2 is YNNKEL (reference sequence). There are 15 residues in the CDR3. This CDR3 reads CDSSQGLAGTGELFF. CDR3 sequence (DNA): TGTGACAGCAGCCAAGGACTAGCGGGCACCGGGGAGCTGTTTTTT.